The 21 T cell receptor beta chains presented below share a single source sample, sequenced in a study of cytomegalovirus exposure and HLA in healthy donors (dated by TCRdb to between 2016 and 2019). The library was built by means of the immunoSEQ multiplex PCR assay. TCRdb limited this immuneACCESS table to in-frame rearrangements with V and J called. A share of clones is missing; checked studies link under half to unresolved V genes, and the rest is unexplained. Across this sample there are almost 75,000 clones, with approximately 80% seen only once. The ten top clones hold 2.5% to 3% of the sample. Material: PBMCs. Receptors were obtained from a man aged 30 to 39 in good health and CMV-seronegative.

The genes are TRBV27 and TRBJ2-7, with TRBD1 as a possible D gene (5 bases). Between the trimmed V and J ends, which lost 4 bases and 3 bases, there was a span of 19 bases. Germline V CDR1 and CDR2: MNHEY, SMNVEV (reference sequence). CDR3 length: 16 amino acids. The CDR3 is CASSSLPRYRSYEQYF. In DNA, the CDR3 is TGTGCCAGCAGTTCCTTGCCCCGGTACAGGAGCTACGAGCAGTACTTC.

Regarding this clone: The DNA is left out, because the CDR3 cannot be placed on it with certainty; the CDR3 is given as TCRdb lists it. V is TRBV7-9 and J is TRBJ1-1. The CDR3 numbers 15 amino acids, ends counted. Germline CDR1 is SEHNR and CDR2 is FQNEAQ (reference sequence). The CDR3 loop reads CASIRTSGRGTEAFF.

This chain links TRBV28 with TRBJ2-7; TRBD1 aligns across 7 bases. V shed 2 bases, J shed 2 bases, and the junction held 3 bases outside the gene matches. Germline-derived CDR1 and CDR2 are MDHEN and SYDVKM. The CDR3 runs to 14 residues. DNA of the CDR3: TGTGCCAGCAGTTTAAGACAGGGCGCCTACGAGCAGTACTTC. Amino acid sequence: CASSLRQGAYEQYF.

On this clone itself: An end of the junction does not agree with germline; a read error may underlie this. CDR3 DNA: TGTGCTAGCAGCTGGGCAGTCACCGGGGAGCTGTTTTTT. Encoded protein: CASSWAVTGELFF. V is TRBV7-7 and J is TRBJ2-2; D gene unclear. Looked up from germline, CDR1 is SSHAT and CDR2 is FNYEAQ (reference sequence). This CDR3 comprises 13 residues.

In this sample, this clone turned up a few times. This chain joins TRBV2 and TRBJ1-2; maybe TRBD1 (6 bases). This CDR3 is built from 12 residues. Per germline, CDR1 SNHLY and CDR2 FYNNEI. V was cut by 7 bases and J by 8 bases, with 14 bases left in between. The CDR3 here is CASTQGTRGYTF. In DNA form, the CDR3 reads TGTGCCAGCACTCAGGGGACTAGAGGCTACACCTTC.

The chain carries TRBV4-3 and TRBJ1-1; a weak D match, TRBD1 (5 bases). CDR3 length equals 15 residues. The germline V and J ends were trimmed by 3 bases and 4 bases, with 15 bases remaining between them. CDR1 is LGHNA, CDR2 YSLEER, per germline. Written as DNA, the CDR3 is TGCGCCAGCAGCCAGGGCGGACGGGGGGGCACTGAAGCTTTCTTT. This codes for CASSQGGRGGTEAFF.

This clone was seen once. This rearrangement joins TRBV27 to TRBJ2-4; perhaps TRBD1 as D (6 bases). This CDR3 is 17 amino acids long. Per germline, CDR1 MNHEY and CDR2 SMNVEV (reference sequence). Deletions cut 1 base from V and 1 base from J, with 14 bases between. The CDR3 sequence: CASSLYPQGLAKNIQYF. As DNA, the CDR3 is TGTGCCAGCAGTTTATATCCCCAGGGGCTGGCCAAAAACATTCAGTACTTC.

V and J are TRBV10-3 and TRBJ2-1; 9 bases agree with TRBD2. Germline CDR1 is ENHRY and CDR2 is SYGVKD. The CDR3 has 14 amino acids. J was trimmed by 5 bases and V by 4 bases; bases with no gene match: 3. The CDR3 nucleotides read TGTGCCATCAGTGGTAGCGGGAGTCACAATGAGCAGTTCTTC. Translation: CAISGSGSHNEQFF.

The CDR3 coding sequence is TGTGCCAGCAGTCGCCTCCTGGGTATGAGGGAAAAACTGTTTTTT. This encodes CASSRLLGMREKLFF. This chain connects TRBV27 to TRBJ1-4; no clear D gene. Germline values: CDR1 MNHEY, CDR2 SMNVEV (reference sequence). V shed 5 bases and J shed 8 bases, with 18 bases lying between them. The CDR3 spans 15 residues.

The V call is TRBV6-5, the J call TRBJ1-1; D uncertain. Germline CDR1 and CDR2: MNHEY and SVGAGI. Trimming left V 6 bases short and J 0 bases short, with 8 bases between. The CDR3 length is 13 residues. This CDR3 reads CASRHPLNTEAFF. DNA for the CDR3: TGTGCCAGCAGACATCCTCTGAACACTGAAGCTTTCTTT.

V and J are TRBV19 and TRBJ1-6; weak D call: TRBD1 (5 bases). This CDR3 comprises 13 residues. The ends were cut back, 2 bases at V and 9 bases at J, with 8 bases in the middle. Germline V CDR1 and CDR2: LNHDA, SQIVND (reference sequence). The CDR3 region is CASSISGGSPLHF. DNA for the CDR3: TGTGCCAGTAGTATAAGCGGGGGTTCACCCCTCCACTTT.

The chain employs TRBV7-8 and TRBJ2-4, with a weak D call TRBD2 (6 bases). CDR1 is SGHVS and CDR2 is FQNEAQ in the germline V gene. The CDR3 totals 17 residues. Trimming took 3 bases from V and 6 from J, leaving 21 bases between them. As DNA, the CDR3 is TGTGCCAGCAGCTTGTCTTCGGCCGGGGGATCTGGAAACATTCAGTACTTC. The encoded protein is CASSLSSAGGSGNIQYF. Together with reference TRBV7-8 and TRBJ2-4, the CDR3 gives the full variable domain: GAGVSQSPRYKVAKRGQDVALRCDPISGHVSLFWYQQALGQGPEFLTYFQNEAQLDKSGLPSDRFFAERPEGSVSTLKIQRTQQEDSAVYLCASSLSSAGGSGNIQYFGAGTRLSVL.

The chain carries TRBV6-6 and TRBJ2-3; D is perhaps TRBD1 (5 bases). Trimming took off 2 bases at V and 3 bases at J, with 15 bases between the two ends. The CDR3 runs to 16 residues. CDR1 and CDR2 from the germline V gene are MNHNY and SVGAGI (reference sequence). The CDR3, as DNA: TGTGCCAGCAGTTACCCAACGATAGGGGCAACAGATACGCAGTATTTT. Translated: CASSYPTIGATDTQYF.

This chain joins TRBV4-3 and TRBJ2-5; a possible D gene is TRBD2 (6 bases). The V gene lost 2 bases and the J gene lost 5 bases, with 27 bases spanning the gap. The CDR3 is 19 residues long. Germline V gives CDR1 LGHNA, CDR2 YSLEER. As DNA, the CDR3 is TGCGCCAGCAGCCAAATCCGCAGTGTGCTTGGGGAGGAAGAGGAGACCCAGTACTTC. It translates to CASSQIRSVLGEEEETQYF.

This clone was found once. This sequence joins TRBV28 and TRBJ1-2; TRBD1 matches 10 bases. The CDR3 has 18 amino acids. Germline V gene sequence: CDR1 MDHEN, CDR2 SYDVKM. The V and J ends lost 7 bases and 8 bases, in that order; junction bases with no gene match: 22. CDR3 DNA sequence: TGTGCCAGCAAATCTATGATGCCCGGGACAGGGGCGGTTGGCGGCTACACCTTC. The encoded protein is CASKSMMPGTGAVGGYTF.

This chain connects TRBV19 to TRBJ1-1, with 10 bases lining up with TRBD1. Germline CDR1 is LNHDA and CDR2 is SQIVND (reference sequence). J gave up 6 bases and V 4 bases, and 11 bases lay outside the gene matches. The CDR3 consists of 16 residues. CDR3 protein: CASSKVPGQGLAEAFF. The CDR3 nucleotides read TGTGCCAGTAGTAAAGTCCCGGGACAGGGGTTGGCTGAAGCTTTCTTT. The whole variable domain, filled in from reference TRBV19 and TRBJ1-1, reads DGGITQSPKYLFRKEGQNVTLSCEQNLNHDAMYWYRQDPGQGLRLIYYSQIVNDFQKGDIAEGYSVSREKKESFPLTVTSAQKNPTAFYLCASSKVPGQGLAEAFFGQGTRLTVV.

The V and J genes are TRBV5-1 and TRBJ1-2; 7 bases line up with TRBD1. V was clipped by 4 bases and J by 2 bases; unmatched bases: 8. CDR3 length equals 15 residues. The germline gives CDR1 SGHRS, CDR2 YFSETQ. The CDR3 here is CASSVDRVKNYGYTF. DNA for the CDR3: TGCGCCAGCAGCGTTGACAGGGTAAAAAACTATGGCTACACCTTC. Full variable domain (remainder filled in from reference TRBV5-1 and TRBJ1-2): KAGVTQTPRYLIKTRGQQVTLSCSPISGHRSVSWYQQTPGQGLQFLFEYFSETQRNKGNFPGRFSGRQFSNSRSEMNVSTLELGDSALYLCASSVDRVKNYGYTFGSGTRLTVV.

The chain couples TRBV5-1 to TRBJ2-3; 7 bases are a match to TRBD2. The CDR3 has 14 amino acids. V dropped 6 bases and J dropped 3; count of bases not matched to a gene: 7. Germline V CDR1 and CDR2: SGHRS, YFSETQ. DNA of the CDR3: TGCGCCAGCAACTGGGAGGGGCTGACAGATACGCAGTATTTT. It yields the protein CASNWEGLTDTQYF.

This chain links TRBV6-5 with TRBJ1-5; weak D call: TRBD1 (6 bases). The CDR3 contains 13 residues. Trimming pared 9 bases from V and 7 bases from J, leaving 16 bases between. Germline values: CDR1 MNHEY, CDR2 SVGAGI. This CDR3 is CASAFGGRQPQHF. CDR3 in DNA: TGTGCCAGTGCTTTCGGGGGGCGGCAGCCCCAGCATTTT.

The rearrangement joins TRBV6-5 to TRBJ2-4; 9 bases agree with TRBD2. Per germline, CDR1 MNHEY and CDR2 SVGAGI. Trimming removed 6 bases from V and 0 bases from J; junction bases left unmatched: 3. The CDR3 has 15 residues. The CDR3 DNA follows: TGTGCCAGCAGCCTAGCGGGACTAGCCAAAAACATTCAGTACTTC. This translates into CASSLAGLAKNIQYF.

The rearrangement links TRBV9 to TRBJ1-4, with a possible D match to TRBD1 (5 bases). This CDR3 is built from 15 residues. Looked up from germline, CDR1 is SGDLS and CDR2 is YYNGEE. The V end lost 0 bases, the J end lost 7 bases, and 13 bases lay between the germline ends. The CDR3 nucleotides read TGTGCCAGCAGCGTAGCACCCTCAAGGGGTGAAAAACTGTTTTTT. Its translation is CASSVAPSRGEKLFF. Drawing the rest from reference TRBV9 and TRBJ1-4, the complete variable domain is DSGVTQTPKHLITATGQRVTLRCSPRSGDLSVYWYQQSLDQGLQFLIQYYNGEERAKGNILERFSAQQFPDLHSELNLSSLELGDSALYFCASSVAPSRGEKLFFGSGTQLSVL.